These 6 T cell receptor beta chains were sequenced from one sample in a study of blood T cell repertoires in COVID-19. Libraries were prepared by immunoSEQ multiplex PCR; TCRdb keeps only in-frame clonotypes and omits some of them. The sample has about 170,000 clones; approximately 90% are singletons. The specimen sequenced was peripheral blood. The receptors shown here come from a man aged 18 to 35 with COVID-19, enrolled during active disease.

The J gene is TRBJ1-1, the V gene TRBV3-1 (or the pseudogene TRBV3-2); a weak D match, TRBD1 (6 bases). Per germline, CDR1 LGHDT and CDR2 YNNKEL (reference sequence). The V and J ends lost 0 bases and 4 bases respectively, with 18 bases between them. The CDR3 has 17 residues. The CDR3 region is CASSQDKRRGRGTEAFF. DNA of the CDR3: TGTGCCAGCAGCCAAGATAAGCGGCGGGGGCGGGGCACTGAAGCTTTCTTT.

CDR3 DNA sequence: TGTGCCAGCTCACCGCAGGCAAAGGTCATGAACACTGAAGCTTTCTTT. Its translation is CASSPQAKVMNTEAFF. The chain couples TRBV18 to TRBJ1-1; the D is unclear. CDR3 length equals 16 residues. Deletions cut 3 bases from V and 0 bases from J, with 14 bases between. Germline loops: CDR1 KGHSH, CDR2 LQKENI.

The V call is TRBV2, the J call TRBJ2-3; D remains ambiguous. CDR1 is SNHLY, CDR2 FYNNEI, per germline. V gave up 4 bases and J gave up 2 bases, with 13 bases separating them. The CDR3 spans 15 residues. In nucleotides, the CDR3 is TGTGCCAGCAGTGGGAATCTAGAAGTCACAGATACGCAGTATTTT. Translating it yields CASSGNLEVTDTQYF.

The rearrangement joins TRBV11-2 to TRBJ2-2; no reliable D call. Trimming cost V 6 bases and J 6 bases, with 8 bases left between them. The CDR3 is 12 amino acids. Germline V gene sequence: CDR1 SGHAT, CDR2 FQNNGV. CDR3 residues: CASSILPGELFF. CDR3 bases: TGTGCCAGCAGTATACTTCCCGGGGAGCTGTTTTTT.

J is TRBJ1-2 and V is TRBV10-3, with 7 bases lining up with TRBD1. The CDR3 runs to 14 residues. The V segment lost 0 bases and the J segment 4 bases; nucleotides outside the gene matches: 2. CDR1 and CDR2 from the germline V gene are ENHRY and SYGVKD. CDR3 protein: CAISESGQSYGYTF. The CDR3 coding sequence is TGTGCCATCAGTGAGTCGGGACAGAGCTATGGCTACACCTTC.

V is TRBV28 and J is TRBJ2-7, with D unresolved. The CDR3 covers 13 residues. Germline CDR1 is MDHEN and CDR2 is SYDVKM. The germline V and J ends were trimmed by 4 bases and 0 bases, with 7 bases remaining between them. For the CDR3, the DNA is TGTGCCAGCAGTTCCACACGCTCCTACGAGCAGTACTTC. Its translation is CASSSTRSYEQYF.